Sequencing of this TCR beta chain was carried out in a study of cytomegalovirus exposure and HLA in healthy donors. About the study: T cells numbering some 170 million yielded approximately 120 million unique TCR beta sequences in an earlier analysis.

Concerning this clone: Its antigen is as yet unknown.

In germline, CDR1 is SGHTA, CDR2 FQGNSA. V shed 1 base, J shed 5 bases, and the junction held 3 bases outside the gene matches. The CDR3 loop spans 16 amino acids. Study-wide results and limits: According to an earlier analysis, most TCR beta V segments yielded productive rearrangements about 87% or about 30% of the time. Based on reports, TCR beta sequences accurately predicted HLA-A and HLA-B alleles for most subjects.

Use of 60 Vbeta and 13 Jbeta primers characterized the PCR. Per the authors' pipeline: Counted up in a later analysis, unique TCR beta chains came to about 80 million, with some 9.9 million shared. Produced via immunoSEQ multiplex PCR; TCRdb's table is partial and in-frame only. V and J calls and clone size are copied from that table; D and trimming were computed from the DNA. The table shows 45,000 to 65,000 clones, with 82% occurring only once. This TCR was sampled from a young woman in good health and CMV-seronegative. V usage is TRBV7-2 and J usage is TRBJ2-2, with 11 bases lining up with TRBD2. The sequenced material came from PBMCs. The CDR3 bases are TGTGCCAGCAGCTTAGAGCCTAGCGGGAGGACCGGGGAGCTGTTTTTT. It codes for CASSLEPSGRTGELFF.